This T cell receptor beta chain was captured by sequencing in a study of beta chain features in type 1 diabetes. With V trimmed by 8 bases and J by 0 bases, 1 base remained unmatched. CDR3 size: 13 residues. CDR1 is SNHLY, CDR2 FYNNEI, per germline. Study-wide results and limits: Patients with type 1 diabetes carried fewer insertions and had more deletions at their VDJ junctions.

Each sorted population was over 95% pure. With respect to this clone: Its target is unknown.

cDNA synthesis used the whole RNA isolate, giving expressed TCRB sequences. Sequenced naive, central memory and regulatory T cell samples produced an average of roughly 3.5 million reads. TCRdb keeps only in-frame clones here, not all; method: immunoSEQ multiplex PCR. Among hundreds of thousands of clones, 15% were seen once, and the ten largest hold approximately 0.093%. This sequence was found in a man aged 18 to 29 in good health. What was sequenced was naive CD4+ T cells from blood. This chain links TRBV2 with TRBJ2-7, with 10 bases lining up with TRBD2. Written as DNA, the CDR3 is TGTGCCAGCCGGACTAGCGGCTCCTACGAGCAGTACTTC. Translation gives CASRTSGSYEQYF. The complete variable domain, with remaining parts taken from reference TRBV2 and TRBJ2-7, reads EPEVTQTPSHQVTQMGQEVILRCVPISNHLYFYWYRQILGQKVEFLVSFYNNEISEKSEIFDDQFSVERPDGSNFTLKIRSTKLEDSAMYFCASRTSGSYEQYFGPGTRLTVT.